The source of this T cell receptor (beta chain) is a study of blood T cell repertoires in COVID-19. About the study: In each case, the material was cDNA or gDNA derived from T cells, B-cell-depleted T cells, or PBMCs.

As handled by the study authors: Reference gene primers were amplified, and this amplification served to estimate nucleated cell counts. Produced via immunoSEQ multiplex PCR; TCRdb's table is partial and in-frame only. V, J and clone size are those of that table, while D and trimming were read from the DNA. This sample has under 200,000 clones; about nine tenths occur once, and the top ten carry under 5%. CDR3 length: 15 amino acids. With 3 bases clipped from V and 1 base from J, the junction kept 2 bases outside the gene matches. Germline loops: CDR1 SNHLY, CDR2 FYNNEI. This clonotype originated in a woman aged 55-70 years who had recovered from COVID-19. The chain employs TRBV2 and TRBJ2-4; TRBD1 agrees at 8 bases. Sequenced input: peripheral blood. Here the CDR3 reads CASSDQGAAKNIQYF. The DNA for the CDR3 is TGTGCCAGCAGTGATCAGGGGGCGGCCAAAAACATTCAGTACTTC.